These 2 T cell receptor beta chains were sequenced from one sample in a study of blood T cell repertoires in COVID-19. The protocol was immunoSEQ multiplex PCR, while the TCRdb copy is restricted to in-frame clones and leaves out a portion. The repertoire holds under 200,000 clones, with around 83% as singletons. The sample taken for sequencing was peripheral blood. The receptors come from a human donor in a cohort sampled during active COVID-19.

J is TRBJ1-1 and V is TRBV10-3, with TRBD1 identical over 9 bases. J was trimmed by 2 bases and V by 11 bases; bases with no gene match: 9. Germline V gene lookup returns CDR1 ENHRY and CDR2 SYGVKD. The CDR3 has 14 amino acids. The CDR3 sequence: CAAAGQGLNTEAFF. The CDR3 bases are TGTGCCGCAGCGGGACAGGGCTTAAACACTGAAGCTTTCTTT.

The chain carries TRBV6-2 or TRBV6-3 and TRBJ1-1; 8 nucleotides agree with TRBD1. The length of the CDR3 is 18 residues. Germline CDR1 is MNHEY and CDR2 is SVGEGT. Trimming cost V 6 bases and J 4 bases; bases outside gene matches: 19. The CDR3 sequence is CASSPRQGISVGSTEAFF. For the CDR3, the DNA is TGTGCCAGCAGCCCCCGACAGGGGATATCGGTGGGGAGCACTGAAGCTTTCTTT.